This entry describes one T cell receptor beta chain. This clone came up a few times. This clone's antigen is unknown. Per-base quality was not reported, and no clone a single base away is much larger than it. These data belong to a study of cytomegalovirus exposure and HLA in healthy donors (TCRdb year 2017). The study in broad terms: According to a later analysis, the approximately 130 validation repertoires were produced on the same platform as the 700 or so repertoires of the first cohort. High-throughput TCR immunosequencing, statistical association of individual TCRs with disease status, and machine learning were combined to predict cytomegalovirus infection status. In addition to the first cohort of 666 subjects, a separate validation cohort of around 110 different subjects was used. The study aimed to test whether cataloging public T cell receptors could reveal signatures of past pathogen exposure. Broad study findings and their caveats: In vitro tests confirmed that three of the cytomegalovirus-associated TCR beta chains recognize cytomegalovirus antigens. A total of fewer than 200 TCR beta chains were listed by the study as associated with cytomegalovirus. In a later analysis, TCRs clustered in the first cohort were found to also tend to co-occur in the roughly 110 validation repertoires, with roughly 93% of cluster scores above 0. A later analysis lacked HLA typing for the validation cohort, so it scored co-occurrence in that cohort across all 120 or so repertoires. While some public TCRs were present in many individuals, most TCR sequences turned up only very rarely across donors. Cytomegalovirus status was reported to be diagnosed by the classifier with high specificity and sensitivity in both the original and validation cohorts. The authors suggested that the approach could potentially be generalized to other disease states and immunological phenotypes.

CDR1 and CDR2, per the germline V gene, are MGHDK and SYGVNS. From the cysteine through the phenylalanine, the CDR3 covers 11 amino acids. CDR3 DNA only is kept here, 33 bases in frame from base 1. Trimming at the junction amounts to 7 bases on V and 4 bases on J, and the germline ends lie 7 bases apart. The method behind the library was the immunoSEQ multiplex PCR assay. Per the authors' processing: A statistical classification framework was developed to diagnose cytomegalovirus status using the catalog of TCR beta chain sequences. Drawn from immuneACCESS, this table holds only the in-frame rearrangements with V and J called that TCRdb kept. Clones are partly lost; checked studies trace under half to an unresolved V gene and leave the rest unexplained. The D gene and trimming were derived from the DNA, and the V and J assignments and clone size from that table. Here the sample has a few hundred thousand clones; 75% to 95% occur a single time. 1% to 1.2% of the sample comes from the top ten.

Separate from the approximately 670-subject first cohort, the validation cohort of 90 to 150 subjects was the group to which the donors belonged. The rearrangement joined TRBV25-1 to TRBJ1-2, with the D gene too uncertain to name. The material sequenced was PBMCs. This clonotype was obtained from a woman under 30 in good health and CMV-seronegative. The nucleotide sequence reads as follows: TGTGCCAGCAAGGAGGGCTATGGCTACACCTTC. Its product reads: CASKEGYGYTF.